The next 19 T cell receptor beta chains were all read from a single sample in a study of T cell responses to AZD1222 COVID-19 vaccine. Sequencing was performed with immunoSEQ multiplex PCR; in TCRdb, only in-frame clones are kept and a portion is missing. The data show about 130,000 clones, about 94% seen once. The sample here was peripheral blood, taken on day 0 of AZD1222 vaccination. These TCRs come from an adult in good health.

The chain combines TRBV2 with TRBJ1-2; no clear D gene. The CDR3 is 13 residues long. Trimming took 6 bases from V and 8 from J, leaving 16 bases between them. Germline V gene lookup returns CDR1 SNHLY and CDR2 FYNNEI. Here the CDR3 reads CASSESLIRGYTF. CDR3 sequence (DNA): TGTGCCAGCAGCGAATCCCTGATTCGAGGCTACACCTTC.

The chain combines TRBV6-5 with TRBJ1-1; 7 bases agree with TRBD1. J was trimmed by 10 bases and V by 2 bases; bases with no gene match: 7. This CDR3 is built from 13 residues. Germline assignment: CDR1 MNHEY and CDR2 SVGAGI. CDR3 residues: CASSYPQGGIAFF. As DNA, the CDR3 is TGTGCCAGCAGTTACCCCCAAGGGGGCATAGCTTTCTTT.

The CDR3 nucleotides are TGCGCCAGCAGTGTAGCGGGGGGGCCGGATGAGCAGTTCTTC. This codes for CASSVAGGPDEQFF. The chain couples TRBV10-1 to TRBJ2-1; TRBD2 agrees at 11 bases. CDR3 length: 14 amino acids. In germline, CDR1 is WNHNN, CDR2 SYGVQD (reference sequence). Trimming removed 4 bases from V and 8 bases from J; junction bases left unmatched: 4.

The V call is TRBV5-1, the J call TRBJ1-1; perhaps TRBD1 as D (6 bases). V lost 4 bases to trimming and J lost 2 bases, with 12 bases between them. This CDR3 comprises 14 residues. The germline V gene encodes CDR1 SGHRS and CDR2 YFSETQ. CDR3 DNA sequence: TGCGCCAGCAGCGTAGACAGGATTAACACTGAAGCTTTCTTT. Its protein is CASSVDRINTEAFF.

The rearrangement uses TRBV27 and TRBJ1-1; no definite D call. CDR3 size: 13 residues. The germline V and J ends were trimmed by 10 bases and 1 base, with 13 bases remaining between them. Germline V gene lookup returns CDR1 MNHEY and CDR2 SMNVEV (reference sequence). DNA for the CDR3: TGTGCCACCTACTCCGGCCCGAACACTGAAGCTTTCTTT. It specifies CATYSGPNTEAFF.

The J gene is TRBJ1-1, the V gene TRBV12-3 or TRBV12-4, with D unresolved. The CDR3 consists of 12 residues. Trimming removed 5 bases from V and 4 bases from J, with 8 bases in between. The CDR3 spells CASSLPSTEAFF. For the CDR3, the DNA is TGTGCCAGCAGTCTGCCGAGCACTGAAGCTTTCTTT.

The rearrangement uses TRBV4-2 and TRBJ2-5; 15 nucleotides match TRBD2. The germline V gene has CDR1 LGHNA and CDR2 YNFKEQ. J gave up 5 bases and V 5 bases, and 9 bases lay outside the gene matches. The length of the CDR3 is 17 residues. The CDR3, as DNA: TGTGCCAGCAGCACCCGGTACGGACTAGCGGGGGGGGAGACCCAGTACTTC. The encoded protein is CASSTRYGLAGGETQYF.

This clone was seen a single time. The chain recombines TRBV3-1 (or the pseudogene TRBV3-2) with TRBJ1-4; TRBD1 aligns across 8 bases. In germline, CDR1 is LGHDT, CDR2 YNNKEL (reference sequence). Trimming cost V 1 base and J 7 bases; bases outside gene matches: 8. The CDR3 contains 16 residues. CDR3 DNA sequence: TGTGCCAGCAGCCAAGGGCCCAACAGGGGGATTGAAAAACTGTTTTTT. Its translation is CASSQGPNRGIEKLFF.

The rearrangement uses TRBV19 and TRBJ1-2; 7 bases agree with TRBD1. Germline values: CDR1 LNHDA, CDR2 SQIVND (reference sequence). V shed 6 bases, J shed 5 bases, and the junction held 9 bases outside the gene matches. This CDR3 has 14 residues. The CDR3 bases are TGTGCCAGTAGGGCCGACAGGGAACGGTATGGCTACACCTTC. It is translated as CASRADRERYGYTF. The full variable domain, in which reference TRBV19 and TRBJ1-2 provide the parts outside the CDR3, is DGGITQSPKYLFRKEGQNVTLSCEQNLNHDAMYWYRQDPGQGLRLIYYSQIVNDFQKGDIAEGYSVSREKKESFPLTVTSAQKNPTAFYLCASRADRERYGYTFGSGTRLTVV.

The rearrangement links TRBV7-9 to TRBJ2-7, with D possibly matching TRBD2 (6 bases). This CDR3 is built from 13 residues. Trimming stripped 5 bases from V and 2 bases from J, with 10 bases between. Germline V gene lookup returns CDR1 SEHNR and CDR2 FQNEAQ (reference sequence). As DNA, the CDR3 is TGTGCCAGCAGCCCCGGGACTCCCTACGAGCAGTACTTC. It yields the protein CASSPGTPYEQYF.

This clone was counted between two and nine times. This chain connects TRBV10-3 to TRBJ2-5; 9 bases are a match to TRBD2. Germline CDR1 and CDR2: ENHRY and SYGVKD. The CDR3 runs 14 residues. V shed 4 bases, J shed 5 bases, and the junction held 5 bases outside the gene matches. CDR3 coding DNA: TGTGCCATCAGTGGGGGGACTAGCCTGGAGACCCAGTACTTC. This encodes CAISGGTSLETQYF.

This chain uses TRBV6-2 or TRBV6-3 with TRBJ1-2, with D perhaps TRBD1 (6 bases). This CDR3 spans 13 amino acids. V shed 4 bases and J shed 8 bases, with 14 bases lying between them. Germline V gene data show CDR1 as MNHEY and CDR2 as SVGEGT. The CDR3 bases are TGTGCCAGCAGTTTATCAGGGGACTTCGGCTACACCTTC. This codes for CASSLSGDFGYTF.

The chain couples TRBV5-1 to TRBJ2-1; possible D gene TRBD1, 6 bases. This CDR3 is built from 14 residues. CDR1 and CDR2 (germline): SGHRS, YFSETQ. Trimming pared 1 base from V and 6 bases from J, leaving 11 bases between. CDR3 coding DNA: TGCGCCAGCAGCTTGACAGGGCCGGGCAATGAGCAGTTCTTC. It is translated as CASSLTGPGNEQFF.

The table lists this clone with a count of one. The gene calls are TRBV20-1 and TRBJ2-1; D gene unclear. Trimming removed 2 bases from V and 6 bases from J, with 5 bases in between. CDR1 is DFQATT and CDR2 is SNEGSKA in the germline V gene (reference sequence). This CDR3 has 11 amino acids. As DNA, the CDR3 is TGCAGTGCTAGAATCGTCAATGAGCAGTTCTTC. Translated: CSARIVNEQFF.

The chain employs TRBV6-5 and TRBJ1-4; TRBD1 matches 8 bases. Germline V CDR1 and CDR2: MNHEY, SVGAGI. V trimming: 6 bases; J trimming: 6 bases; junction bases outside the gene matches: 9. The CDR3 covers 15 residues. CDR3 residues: CASSYQGALDEKLFF. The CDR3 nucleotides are TGTGCCAGCAGCTACCAGGGGGCTTTGGATGAAAAACTGTTTTTT.

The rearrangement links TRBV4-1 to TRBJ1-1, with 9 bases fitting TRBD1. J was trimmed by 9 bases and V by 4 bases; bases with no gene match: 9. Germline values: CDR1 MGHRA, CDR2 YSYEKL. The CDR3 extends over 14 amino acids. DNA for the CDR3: TGCGCCAGCAGCCCCCTCCGGACAGGGGTTCAAGCTTTCTTT. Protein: CASSPLRTGVQAFF.

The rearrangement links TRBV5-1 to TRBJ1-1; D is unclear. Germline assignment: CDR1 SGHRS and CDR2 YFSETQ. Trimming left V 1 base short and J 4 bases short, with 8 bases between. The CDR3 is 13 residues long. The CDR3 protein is CASSLSTTTEAFF. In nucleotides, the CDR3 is TGCGCCAGCAGCTTGAGCACAACCACTGAAGCTTTCTTT.

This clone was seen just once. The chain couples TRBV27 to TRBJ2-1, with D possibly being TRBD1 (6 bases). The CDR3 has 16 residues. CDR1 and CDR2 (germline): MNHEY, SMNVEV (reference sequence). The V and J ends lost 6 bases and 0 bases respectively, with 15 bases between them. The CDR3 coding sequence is TGTGCCAGCAGCCCTGGACAGCTAATCTCCTACAATGAGCAGTTCTTC. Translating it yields CASSPGQLISYNEQFF.

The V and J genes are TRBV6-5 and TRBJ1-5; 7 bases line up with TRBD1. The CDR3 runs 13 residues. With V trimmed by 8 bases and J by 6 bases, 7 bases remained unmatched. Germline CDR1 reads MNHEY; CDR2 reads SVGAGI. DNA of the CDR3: TGTGCCAGCCATGACAGGGTCGTTCAGCCCCAGCATTTT. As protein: CASHDRVVQPQHF.